The 9 T cell receptor beta chains reported below all come from one sample, sequenced in a study of shared clonotypes between healthy human individuals. The method was immunoSEQ multiplex PCR; TCRdb's version includes in-frame clones alone and lacks a portion of them. The data hold about 480,000 clones, with about three quarters observed a single time. Sequenced: PBMCs. These receptors were taken from a woman in her thirties or forties in good health. Some clones in this sample may be carry-over from other donors' samples.

The chain couples TRBV27 to TRBJ2-5, with D uncertain. V was trimmed by 0 bases and J by 4 bases, leaving 12 bases between them. CDR3 length: 15 residues. Looked up from germline, CDR1 is MNHEY and CDR2 is SMNVEV (reference sequence). The CDR3 here is CASSLSGRHPETQYF. DNA for the CDR3: TGTGCCAGCAGTTTATCCGGACGACACCCAGAGACCCAGTACTTC.

The chain combines TRBV29-1 with TRBJ2-3; 9 positions match TRBD2. The CDR3 loop spans 15 amino acids. From germline, CDR1 is SQVTM and CDR2 ANQGSEA. Germline trimming cut 4 bases from V and 4 bases from J; bases unmatched to any gene: 9. CDR3 DNA sequence: TGCAGCGTTGGAAGTGGGCGGGAGGGCCCAGATACGCAGTATTTT. Its protein product is CSVGSGREGPDTQYF.

The V and J genes are TRBV18 and TRBJ1-2; D might be TRBD1 (6 bases). Germline CDR1 KGHSH, CDR2 LQKENI. V was trimmed by 5 bases and J by 2 bases, leaving 12 bases between them. The CDR3 contains 14 residues. This CDR3 reads CASSDVQGNYGYTF. CDR3 coding DNA: TGTGCCAGCTCAGACGTACAGGGCAACTATGGCTACACCTTC.

The genes are TRBV10-3 and TRBJ1-4, with a possible D match to TRBD1 (5 bases). V was cut by 0 bases and J by 3 bases, with 8 bases left in between. Germline V lookup: CDR1 ENHRY, CDR2 SYGVKD. The CDR3 runs 15 residues. The DNA for the CDR3 is TGTGCCATCAGTGAGTCGGGACGGCCTAATGAAAAACTGTTTTTT. This codes for CAISESGRPNEKLFF.

This chain uses TRBV7-3 with TRBJ1-2; 7 bases fit TRBD1. The J segment lost 7 bases and the V segment lost 6 bases, leaving 14 bases of the junction unmatched. The CDR3 length is 15 residues. Germline V gene lookup returns CDR1 SGHTA and CDR2 FQGTGA. This chain's CDR3 is CASSPTPRQGGGYTF. The CDR3 DNA is TGTGCCAGCAGTCCAACGCCGAGACAGGGAGGTGGCTACACCTTC. The whole variable domain, filled in from reference TRBV7-3 and TRBJ1-2, reads GAGVSQTPSNKVTEKGKYVELRCDPISGHTALYWYRQSLGQGPEFLIYFQGTGAADDSGLPNDRFFAVRPEGSVSTLKIQRTERGDSAVYLCASSPTPRQGGGYTFGSGTRLTVV.

V and J are TRBV18 and TRBJ2-1; D might be TRBD1 or TRBD2, each matching 5 bases. The CDR3 loop spans 16 amino acids. CDR1 is KGHSH, CDR2 LQKENI, per germline. Trimming pared 3 bases from V and 3 bases from J, leaving 15 bases between. CDR3 sequence: CASSPGRVLGYNEQFF. CDR3 nucleotide sequence: TGTGCCAGCTCACCGGGACGGGTATTAGGCTACAATGAGCAGTTCTTC.

This clone was counted a single time. This chain links TRBV5-4 with TRBJ1-5; D gene unclear. Germline CDR1 reads SGHNT; CDR2 reads YYREEE (reference sequence). V was clipped by 3 bases and J by 3 bases, with 10 bases between them. The CDR3 has 14 amino acids. CDR3 sequence reads: CASSSDGYNQPQHF. CDR3 nucleotide sequence: TGTGCCAGCAGCTCGGACGGATACAATCAGCCCCAGCATTTT.

The J gene is TRBJ2-2, the V gene TRBV9; weak D call: TRBD2 (6 bases). Germline CDR1 is SGDLS and CDR2 is YYNGEE. The CDR3 runs to 15 residues. V lost 4 bases, J lost 1 base, and 11 bases lay in between. The CDR3 DNA reads as TGTGCCAGCAGCCCCCGGACTATGAACACCGGGGAGCTGTTTTTT. Translated, it gives CASSPRTMNTGELFF.

This rearrangement joins TRBV5-1 to TRBJ2-1; TRBD1 matches at 7 bases. Trimming at V came to 0 bases and at J to 7 bases, leaving 7 bases not matched to a gene. Germline assignment: CDR1 SGHRS and CDR2 YFSETQ. This CDR3 comprises 15 residues. The CDR3 is CASSLGQGDWNEQFF. In DNA, the CDR3 is TGCGCCAGCAGCTTGGGCCAGGGGGATTGGAATGAGCAGTTCTTC.